The rows below give T cell receptor beta chains drawn from one sample of a study of T cells after yellow fever vaccination. TCRdb called the 5' RACE reads again in MiXCR, with one record for every CDR3 protein. Among under 500,000 distinct CDR3 sequences listed, around 20% were seen once. The source was PBMCs, collected before the yellow fever booster vaccination. These receptors were taken from a young man who received the YFV17D yellow fever vaccine. Each CDR3 is given with its conserved first and last residue. Each record gives: clone size, V gene, J gene, D gene, CDR3 DNA, CDR3 protein. The D gene is left open where the match is weak. The size of a clone is reported for some rows only, either as once, few or many, or as a class for expanded clones.

abundance: few
v_gene: TRBV7-2
j_gene: TRBJ2-7
d_gene: NA
CDR3nt: TGTGCCAGCAGCCCCCAGGGGGGCTTAAGGTACGAGCAGTACTTC
CDR3aa: CASSPQGGLRYEQYF

abundance: few
v_gene: TRBV7-7
j_gene: TRBJ2-1
d_gene: NA
CDR3nt: TGTGCCAGCAGCTTAGACCTCGGACAGTACAATGAGCAGTTCTTC
CDR3aa: CASSLDLGQYNEQFF

abundance: few
v_gene: TRBV7-2
j_gene: TRBJ1-1
d_gene: NA
CDR3nt: TGTGCCAGCGGCGCAAGGGTTTATGAAGCTTTCTTT
CDR3aa: CASGARVYEAFF

abundance: few
v_gene: TRBV5-1
j_gene: TRBJ2-1
d_gene: TRBD2
CDR3nt: TGCGCCAGCAGGAGACTCAGCGGGGGGCCCTACAATGAGCAGTTCTTC
CDR3aa: CASRRLSGGPYNEQFF

abundance: NA
v_gene: TRBV27
j_gene: TRBJ2-3
d_gene: TRBD1
CDR3nt: TGTGCCAGCAGGCTCTACAGGGGAAATACGCAGTATTTT
CDR3aa: CASRLYRGNTQYF

abundance: few
v_gene: TRBV7-3
j_gene: TRBJ2-1
d_gene: NA
CDR3nt: TGTGCCAGCAGCAGTACCGGGCCGAAGGGTGAGCAGTTCTTC
CDR3aa: CASSSTGPKGEQFF

abundance: NA
v_gene: TRBV20-1
j_gene: TRBJ1-1
d_gene: NA
CDR3nt: TGCAGTGGCGCACAGACGAACACTGAAGCTTTCTTT
CDR3aa: CSGAQTNTEAFF

abundance: NA
v_gene: TRBV6-5
j_gene: TRBJ1-1
d_gene: NA
CDR3nt: TGTGCCAGCAGTTACTCCAAGGAGGTGAACACTGAAGCTTTCTTT
CDR3aa: CASSYSKEVNTEAFF

abundance: NA
v_gene: TRBV6-5
j_gene: TRBJ1-2
d_gene: NA
CDR3nt: TGTGCCAGCACCCAATCTAAGACAGGCCTGAACTATGGCTACACCTTC
CDR3aa: CASTQSKTGLNYGYTF

abundance: few
v_gene: TRBV6-6
j_gene: TRBJ2-3
d_gene: NA
CDR3nt: TGTGCCAGCAGTTCCGCGGGGGCGGGGGATACGCAGTATTTT
CDR3aa: CASSSAGAGDTQYF

abundance: few
v_gene: TRBV5-6
j_gene: TRBJ2-2
d_gene: TRBD2
CDR3nt: TGTGCCAGCAGGCACGTAGCGGGGGGGTCTCCGAACACCGGGGAGCTGTTTTTT
CDR3aa: CASRHVAGGSPNTGELFF

abundance: few
v_gene: TRBV7-7
j_gene: TRBJ2-5
d_gene: TRBD2
CDR3nt: TGTGCCAGCAGCTTAGGGGCTAGCGGGGGGCAAGAGACCCAGTACTTC
CDR3aa: CASSLGASGGQETQYF

abundance: few
v_gene: TRBV28
j_gene: TRBJ1-2
d_gene: TRBD1
CDR3nt: TGTGCCAGCAGTCGGGACAGTGGTTATGGCTACACCTTC
CDR3aa: CASSRDSGYGYTF

abundance: NA
v_gene: TRBV18
j_gene: TRBJ2-5
d_gene: TRBD2
CDR3nt: TGTGCCAGCTCACCGGTGCGGGGGGGTGCGGAGACCCAGTACTTC
CDR3aa: CASSPVRGGAETQYF

abundance: many
v_gene: TRBV3-1
j_gene: TRBJ1-1
d_gene: NA
CDR3nt: TGTGCCAGCAGCCAGGCGAACACTGAAGCTTTCTTT
CDR3aa: CASSQANTEAFF

abundance: NA
v_gene: TRBV27
j_gene: TRBJ2-1
d_gene: NA
CDR3nt: TGTGCCAGCGGACTGAGCTCCTACAATGAGCAGTTCTTC
CDR3aa: CASGLSSYNEQFF

abundance: few
v_gene: TRBV7-2
j_gene: TRBJ2-3
d_gene: NA
CDR3nt: TGTGCCAGCAGCGCCGCGCTGGGCACAGATACGCAGTATTTT
CDR3aa: CASSAALGTDTQYF

abundance: NA
v_gene: TRBV12-3/TRBV12-4
j_gene: TRBJ1-3
d_gene: NA
CDR3nt: TGTGCCAGCAGTTTGTCCGAAAACACCATATATTTT
CDR3aa: CASSLSENTIYF

abundance: once
v_gene: TRBV29-1
j_gene: TRBJ1-2
d_gene: NA
CDR3nt: TGCAGCGTTGACAGGGCAGGTGGTTCGGATGGCTACACCTTC
CDR3aa: CSVDRAGGSDGYTF

abundance: NA
v_gene: TRBV19
j_gene: TRBJ2-3
d_gene: NA
CDR3nt: TGTGCCAGTAGTCGGACGTACTCCGATACGCAGTATTTT
CDR3aa: CASSRTYSDTQYF

abundance: few
v_gene: TRBV20-1
j_gene: TRBJ2-7
d_gene: TRBD2
CDR3nt: TGCAGTGCTCGGACCGGGACGGGAGGCTACGAGCAGTACTTC
CDR3aa: CSARTGTGGYEQYF

abundance: many
v_gene: TRBV6-2/TRBV6-3
j_gene: TRBJ1-5
d_gene: NA
CDR3nt: TGTGCCAGCAGGACCGATAGCAATCAGCCCCAGCATTTT
CDR3aa: CASRTDSNQPQHF

abundance: many
v_gene: TRBV7-3
j_gene: TRBJ2-2
d_gene: NA
CDR3nt: TGTGCCAGCAGCTTAGGGGTCGGCACCGGGGAGCTGTTTTTT
CDR3aa: CASSLGVGTGELFF

abundance: few
v_gene: TRBV6-2/TRBV6-3
j_gene: TRBJ2-5
d_gene: TRBD2
CDR3nt: TGTGCCAGCAGTCTCTACTTACTAGCGGGGGAGCAAGAGACCCAGTACTTC
CDR3aa: CASSLYLLAGEQETQYF

abundance: few
v_gene: TRBV4-3
j_gene: TRBJ2-7
d_gene: TRBD2
CDR3nt: TGCGCCAGCAGCCGGGGGACTAGCGGGGACTACGAGCAGTACTTC
CDR3aa: CASSRGTSGDYEQYF

abundance: few
v_gene: TRBV15
j_gene: TRBJ2-1
d_gene: TRBD2
CDR3nt: TGTGCCACCAGCAATCCCACTAGCGATTGGTACAATGAGCAGTTCTTC
CDR3aa: CATSNPTSDWYNEQFF

abundance: few
v_gene: TRBV20-1
j_gene: TRBJ2-1
d_gene: NA
CDR3nt: TGCAGTGCGAGGAGGACAGCCCGGACTAATGAGCAGTTCTTC
CDR3aa: CSARRTARTNEQFF

abundance: few
v_gene: TRBV20-1
j_gene: TRBJ2-4
d_gene: TRBD1
CDR3nt: TGCAGTGCCTATCGACAGGGTGGCAAAAACATTCAGTACTTC
CDR3aa: CSAYRQGGKNIQYF

abundance: few
v_gene: TRBV20-1
j_gene: TRBJ2-1
d_gene: NA
CDR3nt: TGCAGTGCTAGTCACTCAGGGGCGTCCTACAATGAGCAGTTCTTC
CDR3aa: CSASHSGASYNEQFF

abundance: few
v_gene: TRBV20-1
j_gene: TRBJ2-1
d_gene: TRBD2
CDR3nt: TGCAGTGCTAGAGATCATCGAACTAGCGGGGGACAGTTCTTC
CDR3aa: CSARDHRTSGGQFF

abundance: few
v_gene: TRBV20-1
j_gene: TRBJ2-3
d_gene: TRBD2
CDR3nt: TGCAGTGCTAGAGATTACGGACTAGCGGGGAGCAATCAGTATTTT
CDR3aa: CSARDYGLAGSNQYF

abundance: few
v_gene: TRBV5-1
j_gene: TRBJ2-5
d_gene: TRBD2
CDR3nt: TGCGCCAGCAGAGGTACTGGACTAGCGGGGACTAAAGAGACCCAGTACTTC
CDR3aa: CASRGTGLAGTKETQYF

abundance: few
v_gene: TRBV6-2/TRBV6-3
j_gene: TRBJ2-3
d_gene: NA
CDR3nt: TGTGCCAGCAGTCCAACACTACACGGGACAGATACGCAGTATTTT
CDR3aa: CASSPTLHGTDTQYF

abundance: NA
v_gene: TRBV20-1
j_gene: TRBJ1-2
d_gene: NA
CDR3nt: TGCAGTGCCGTAGACTCGGGGCGGTACTATGGCTACACCTTC
CDR3aa: CSAVDSGRYYGYTF

abundance: NA
v_gene: TRBV4-1
j_gene: TRBJ2-3
d_gene: NA
CDR3nt: TGCGCCAGCAGCCCAGCAGTTGGGGGCCCCAGGGCAGATACGCAGTATTTT
CDR3aa: CASSPAVGGPRADTQYF

abundance: NA
v_gene: TRBV18
j_gene: TRBJ2-4
d_gene: NA
CDR3nt: TGTGCCAGCGCGCCGGGACAACTAGCCAAAAACATTCAGTACTTC
CDR3aa: CASAPGQLAKNIQYF

abundance: once
v_gene: TRBV11-2
j_gene: TRBJ1-6
d_gene: NA
CDR3nt: TGTGCCAGCAGCTTAGAGGGCAGCTATTCACCCCTCCACTTT
CDR3aa: CASSLEGSYSPLHF

abundance: few
v_gene: TRBV27
j_gene: TRBJ2-7
d_gene: TRBD2
CDR3nt: TGTGCCAGCAGTTCCTCCGCGGGGGGTTCCCCCCAAGAGCAGTACTTC
CDR3aa: CASSSSAGGSPQEQYF

abundance: NA
v_gene: TRBV12-3/TRBV12-4
j_gene: TRBJ2-1
d_gene: TRBD2
CDR3nt: TGTGCCAGCAGTCCCAGGAGCGGGGTCTACAATGAGCAGTTCTTC
CDR3aa: CASSPRSGVYNEQFF

abundance: NA
v_gene: TRBV9
j_gene: TRBJ1-6
d_gene: NA
CDR3nt: TGTGCCAGCAGCCCTTCCAAGCACGGTGTAAATTCACCCCTCCACTTT
CDR3aa: CASSPSKHGVNSPLHF

abundance: few
v_gene: TRBV5-4
j_gene: TRBJ2-7
d_gene: NA
CDR3nt: TGTGCCAGCAGCTTTGATCCAACTAGCTCCTACGAGCAGTACTTC
CDR3aa: CASSFDPTSSYEQYF

abundance: few
v_gene: TRBV5-5
j_gene: TRBJ1-2
d_gene: TRBD1
CDR3nt: TGTGCCAGCAGCCAAAACAGGGGGTTAGGCTACACCTTC
CDR3aa: CASSQNRGLGYTF

abundance: NA
v_gene: TRBV11-2
j_gene: TRBJ2-3
d_gene: TRBD2
CDR3nt: TGTGCCAGCAGCTCAAACCCATGGTCCGGGGGGGACACAGATACGCAGTATTTT
CDR3aa: CASSSNPWSGGDTDTQYF

abundance: many
v_gene: TRBV3-1
j_gene: TRBJ1-5
d_gene: NA
CDR3nt: TGTGCCAGCAGCCTTCAGGGTCAGCCCCAGCATTTT
CDR3aa: CASSLQGQPQHF

abundance: NA
v_gene: TRBV18
j_gene: TRBJ1-2
d_gene: TRBD1
CDR3nt: TGTGCCAGCTCTTACACAGGGGTCGGCTACACCTTC
CDR3aa: CASSYTGVGYTF

abundance: NA
v_gene: TRBV7-3
j_gene: TRBJ2-3
d_gene: NA
CDR3nt: TGTGCCAGCAGCTTGGCGGGCCCCCGTGATACGCAGTATTTT
CDR3aa: CASSLAGPRDTQYF

abundance: NA
v_gene: TRBV12-3/TRBV12-4
j_gene: TRBJ1-2
d_gene: TRBD1
CDR3nt: TGTGCCAGCAGTTTAGCCCTACAGGGGGGCTACACCTTC
CDR3aa: CASSLALQGGYTF

abundance: few
v_gene: TRBV6-4
j_gene: TRBJ2-1
d_gene: TRBD2
CDR3nt: TGTGCCAGCAGTGCTACTAGCGGGGGGGCTAATGAGCAGTTCTTC
CDR3aa: CASSATSGGANEQFF